This is a list of T cell receptor beta chains from one sample in a study of graft-versus-host responses after intestinal transplantation. Generated by immunoSEQ multiplex PCR, the TCRdb table keeps only in-frame clones and is missing some. Of over 80,000 clones in the sample, roughly 86% were seen once. The input for sequencing was PBMCs, taken 255 days after intestinal transplant. The receptors were sampled from a human patient who received an intestinal transplant, so some T cells may come from the graft donor. Both conserved end residues are part of each CDR3. Each record gives: J gene, V gene, D gene, clone size, CDR3 DNA, CDR3 protein. The D gene is left open where the match is weak. Where a row states a size, it is once, few, many or the class of an expanded clone; other rows omit it.

j_gene: TRBJ2-1
v_gene: TRBV6-5
d_gene: TRBD2
abundance: NA
CDR3nt: TGTGCCAGCCAGCGGGAGGGGTCCTACAATGAGCAGTTCTTC
CDR3aa: CASQREGSYNEQFF

j_gene: TRBJ1-1
v_gene: TRBV6-5
d_gene: TRBD1
abundance: NA
CDR3nt: TGTGCCAGCAGTGTGAGGGACAGTGAAGCTTTCTTT
CDR3aa: CASSVRDSEAFF

j_gene: TRBJ2-1
v_gene: TRBV4-3
d_gene: TRBD2
abundance: NA
CDR3nt: TGCGCCAGCAGCCTCCCCCCCGCCCCCTCTCGGGGGGACAATGAGCAGTTCTTC
CDR3aa: CASSLPPAPSRGDNEQFF

j_gene: TRBJ2-3
v_gene: TRBV6-6
d_gene: NA
abundance: NA
CDR3nt: TGTGCCACCGAGCGACGGAGTAGCACAGATACGCAGTATTTT
CDR3aa: CATERRSSTDTQYF

j_gene: TRBJ2-7
v_gene: TRBV28
d_gene: TRBD1
abundance: NA
CDR3nt: TGTGCCAGCAGTTACGGGACAGGGTCCTACGAGCAGTACTTC
CDR3aa: CASSYGTGSYEQYF

j_gene: TRBJ1-4
v_gene: TRBV6-5
d_gene: NA
abundance: NA
CDR3nt: TGTGCCAGCAGTTACTCCGGCGGGACTAATGAAAAACTGTTTTTT
CDR3aa: CASSYSGGTNEKLFF

j_gene: TRBJ2-3
v_gene: TRBV27
d_gene: NA
abundance: NA
CDR3nt: TGTGCCACCATCCGCACAGATACGCAGTATTTT
CDR3aa: CATIRTDTQYF

j_gene: TRBJ1-2
v_gene: TRBV4-3
d_gene: NA
abundance: NA
CDR3nt: TGCGCCAGCAGCCAAAACGGGGACAATGCCGATCCTAACTATGGCTACACCTTC
CDR3aa: CASSQNGDNADPNYGYTF

j_gene: TRBJ2-7
v_gene: TRBV29-1
d_gene: NA
abundance: NA
CDR3nt: TGCAGCGTTGTCCAAGGGGGGGCCCCATCCGAGCAGTACTTC
CDR3aa: CSVVQGGAPSEQYF

j_gene: TRBJ2-1
v_gene: TRBV5-1
d_gene: TRBD2
abundance: NA
CDR3nt: TGCGCCAGCAGACAAAATCTAGCGGGGGGTTTCTACAATGAGCAGTTCTTC
CDR3aa: CASRQNLAGGFYNEQFF

j_gene: TRBJ2-1
v_gene: TRBV5-1
d_gene: TRBD2
abundance: NA
CDR3nt: TGCGCCAGCAGCTCACAATTACCGATAGCGGGTACCTACAATGAGCAGTTCTTC
CDR3aa: CASSSQLPIAGTYNEQFF

j_gene: TRBJ1-3
v_gene: TRBV2
d_gene: NA
abundance: NA
CDR3nt: TGTGCCAGCAGTGACCCAAGAAGCTCTGGAAACACCATATATTTT
CDR3aa: CASSDPRSSGNTIYF

j_gene: TRBJ2-7
v_gene: TRBV28
d_gene: NA
abundance: NA
CDR3nt: TGTGCCAGCAGTTTAATTAGTAGGCACGAGCAGTACTTC
CDR3aa: CASSLISRHEQYF

j_gene: TRBJ2-1
v_gene: TRBV6-1
d_gene: NA
abundance: NA
CDR3nt: TGTGCCAGCAGTGCGGGCTCCTACAATGAGCAGTTCTTC
CDR3aa: CASSAGSYNEQFF

j_gene: TRBJ1-5
v_gene: TRBV6-1
d_gene: NA
abundance: NA
CDR3nt: TGTGCCAGCAGTGAAGTAACCACCAAAAGAAATCAGCCCCAGCATTTT
CDR3aa: CASSEVTTKRNQPQHF

j_gene: TRBJ2-7
v_gene: TRBV6-1
d_gene: NA
abundance: NA
CDR3nt: TGTGCCAGCAGTGAAGATGGGCAGACCTACGAGCAGTACTTC
CDR3aa: CASSEDGQTYEQYF

j_gene: TRBJ2-3
v_gene: TRBV6-1
d_gene: NA
abundance: NA
CDR3nt: TGTGCCAGCAGTGAAATCGCCGGGGCCGGGGATACGCAGTATTTT
CDR3aa: CASSEIAGAGDTQYF

j_gene: TRBJ2-2
v_gene: TRBV5-8
d_gene: NA
abundance: NA
CDR3nt: TGTGCCAGCAGCTTGGGGAACAGGGCATCGAACACCGGGGAGCTGTTTTTT
CDR3aa: CASSLGNRASNTGELFF

j_gene: TRBJ1-1
v_gene: TRBV7-3
d_gene: NA
abundance: NA
CDR3nt: TGTGCCAGCAGCTTAACCCCCGGCATGAACACTGAAGCTTTCTTT
CDR3aa: CASSLTPGMNTEAFF

j_gene: TRBJ2-1
v_gene: TRBV6-5
d_gene: NA
abundance: NA
CDR3nt: TGTGCCAGCAGCCCACTGACAGGTTACAATGAGCAGTTCTTC
CDR3aa: CASSPLTGYNEQFF

j_gene: TRBJ2-7
v_gene: TRBV15
d_gene: NA
abundance: NA
CDR3nt: TGTGCCACCACCCCCGGGGGCGGCGAGCAGTACTTC
CDR3aa: CATTPGGGEQYF

j_gene: TRBJ2-1
v_gene: TRBV28
d_gene: TRBD2
abundance: NA
CDR3nt: TGTGCCAGCAGTCCCCTGACTAGCCCTAGGCGGTTCTTC
CDR3aa: CASSPLTSPRRFF

j_gene: TRBJ2-1
v_gene: TRBV4-2
d_gene: TRBD2
abundance: NA
CDR3nt: TGTGCCAGCAGCCAAGATGACCCCAGCGGGGGCCCTACCGGTGGGGGCAATGAGCAGTTCTTC
CDR3aa: CASSQDDPSGGPTGGGNEQFF

j_gene: TRBJ1-1
v_gene: TRBV6-5
d_gene: NA
abundance: NA
CDR3nt: TGTGCCAGCAGTTACTCGGCTGACACTGAAGCTTTCTTT
CDR3aa: CASSYSADTEAFF

j_gene: TRBJ1-3
v_gene: TRBV10-3
d_gene: NA
abundance: few
CDR3nt: TGTGCCATCGGTCAGCAGGGGATGGACACCATATATTTT
CDR3aa: CAIGQQGMDTIYF

j_gene: TRBJ2-7
v_gene: TRBV30
d_gene: NA
abundance: NA
CDR3nt: TGTGCCTGGAATGGGCCGGACGAGCAGTACTTC
CDR3aa: CAWNGPDEQYF

j_gene: TRBJ2-2
v_gene: TRBV2
d_gene: TRBD1
abundance: once
CDR3nt: TGTGCCAGCAGTCAAGGACAGGCCCCCGGGGAGCTGTTTTTT
CDR3aa: CASSQGQAPGELFF

j_gene: TRBJ1-1
v_gene: TRBV4-1
d_gene: NA
abundance: few
CDR3nt: TGCGCCAGCAGCCAAGATAGGGGAAGGGGTCAGGCCGAACCTGAAGCTTTCTTT
CDR3aa: CASSQDRGRGQAEPEAFF

j_gene: TRBJ2-2
v_gene: TRBV30
d_gene: NA
abundance: once
CDR3nt: TGTGCCTGGAAAGGTATAGGACTTAACACCGGGGAGCTGTTTTTT
CDR3aa: CAWKGIGLNTGELFF

j_gene: TRBJ1-2
v_gene: TRBV9
d_gene: NA
abundance: NA
CDR3nt: TGTGCCAGCAGCGTAGCTTCGGTCAGCTATGGCTACACCTTC
CDR3aa: CASSVASVSYGYTF